The clone carrying this TCR beta chain was detected only a few times. As yet, its antigen is unknown. Scientists ran DNA taken from cultured CD4+ T cells through the Oncomine TCR Beta short-read assay for sequencing. TCRdb used MiXCR to reprocess the PCR reads, holding one entry per CDR3 protein. The data contain 20,000 to 25,000 distinct CDR3 sequences, 44% of them singletons. Treatment defined: roughly 10-day PBMC culture with coronavirus spike peptide pools or control peptides (ViraFEST assay). CDR1 is SGHTA, CDR2 FQGTGA, per germline. V dropped 2 bases and J dropped 0; count of bases not matched to a gene: 5. The CDR3 has 16 amino acids. These data come from a study of vaccination and CD4 T cells after COVID-19.

The chain combines TRBV7-3 with TRBJ2-5, with 8 bases that match TRBD1. The source of this sequence is a human donor who received a COVID-19 vaccine. Source: CD4+ T cells from blood, cultured in vitro, taken before SARS-CoV-2 vaccination. CDR3 region: CASSLPWTGHQETQYF. The DNA of the CDR3 is TGTGCCAGCAGCTTACCCTGGACAGGGCACCAAGAGACCCAGTACTTC.